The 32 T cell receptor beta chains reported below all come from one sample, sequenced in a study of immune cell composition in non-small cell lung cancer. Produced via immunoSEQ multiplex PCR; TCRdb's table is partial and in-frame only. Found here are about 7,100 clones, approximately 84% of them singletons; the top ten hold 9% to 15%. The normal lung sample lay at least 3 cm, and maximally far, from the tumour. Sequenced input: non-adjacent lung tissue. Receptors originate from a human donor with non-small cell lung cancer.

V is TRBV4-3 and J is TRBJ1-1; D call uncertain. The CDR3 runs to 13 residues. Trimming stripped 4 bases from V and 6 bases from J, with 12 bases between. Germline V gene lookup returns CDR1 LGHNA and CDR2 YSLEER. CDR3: CASSPLVFAEAFF. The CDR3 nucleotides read TGCGCCAGCAGCCCCCTCGTTTTCGCTGAAGCTTTCTTT.

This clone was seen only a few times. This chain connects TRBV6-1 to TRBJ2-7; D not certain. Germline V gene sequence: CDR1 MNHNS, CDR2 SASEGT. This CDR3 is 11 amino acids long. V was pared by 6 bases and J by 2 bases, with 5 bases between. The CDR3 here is CASRAPYEQYF. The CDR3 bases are TGTGCCAGCAGAGCCCCCTACGAGCAGTACTTC.

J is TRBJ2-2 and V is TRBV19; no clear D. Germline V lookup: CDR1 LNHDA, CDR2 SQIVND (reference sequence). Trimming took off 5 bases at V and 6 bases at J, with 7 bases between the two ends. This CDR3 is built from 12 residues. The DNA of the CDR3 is TGTGCCAGTAGTTTGGGGTCCGGGGAGCTGTTTTTT. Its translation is CASSLGSGELFF.

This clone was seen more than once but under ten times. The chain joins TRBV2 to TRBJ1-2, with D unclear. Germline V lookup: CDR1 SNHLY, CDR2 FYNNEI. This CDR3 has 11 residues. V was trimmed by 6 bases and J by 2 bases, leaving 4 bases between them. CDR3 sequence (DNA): TGTGCCAGCAGACAGAACTATGGCTACACCTTC. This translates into CASRQNYGYTF.

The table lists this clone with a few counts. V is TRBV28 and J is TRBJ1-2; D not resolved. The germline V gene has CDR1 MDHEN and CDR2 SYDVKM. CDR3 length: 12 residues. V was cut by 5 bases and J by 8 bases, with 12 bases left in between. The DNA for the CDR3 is TGTGCCAGCAGTCTAGAGTTCTGGGGCTACACCTTC. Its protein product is CASSLEFWGYTF.

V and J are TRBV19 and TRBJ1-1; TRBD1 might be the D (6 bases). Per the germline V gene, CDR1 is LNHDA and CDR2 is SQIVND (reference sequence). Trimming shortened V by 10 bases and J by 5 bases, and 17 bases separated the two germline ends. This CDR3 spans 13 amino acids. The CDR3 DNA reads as TGTGCCACCTCCCAGGGGATCGGGACTGAAGCTTTCTTT. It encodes CATSQGIGTEAFF. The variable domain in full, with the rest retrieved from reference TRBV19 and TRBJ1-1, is DGGITQSPKYLFRKEGQNVTLSCEQNLNHDAMYWYRQDPGQGLRLIYYSQIVNDFQKGDIAEGYSVSREKKESFPLTVTSAQKNPTAFYLCATSQGIGTEAFFGQGTRLTVV.

CDR3: CASSQNYGYTF. The CDR3 coding sequence is TGTGCCAGCAGCCAAAACTATGGCTACACCTTC. The genes are TRBV11-1 and TRBJ1-2, with D hard to call. V dropped 5 bases and J dropped 2 bases, with 3 bases sitting between them. Germline V lookup: CDR1 SGHAT, CDR2 FQDESV (reference sequence). There are 11 residues in the CDR3.

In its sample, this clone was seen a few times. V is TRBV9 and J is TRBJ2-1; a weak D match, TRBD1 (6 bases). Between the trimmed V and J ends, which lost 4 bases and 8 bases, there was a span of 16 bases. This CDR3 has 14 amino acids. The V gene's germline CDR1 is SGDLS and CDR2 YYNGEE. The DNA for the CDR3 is TGTGCCAGCAGCCCGACAGGACTGGAGGATGAGCAGTTCTTC. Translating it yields CASSPTGLEDEQFF.

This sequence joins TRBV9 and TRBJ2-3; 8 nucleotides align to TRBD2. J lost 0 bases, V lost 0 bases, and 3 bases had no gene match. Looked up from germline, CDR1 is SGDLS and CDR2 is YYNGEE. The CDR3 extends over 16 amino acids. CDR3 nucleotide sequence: TGTGCCAGCAGCGTAGGAGCGGGGGACAGCACAGATACGCAGTATTTT. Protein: CASSVGAGDSTDTQYF. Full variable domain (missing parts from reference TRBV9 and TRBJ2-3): DSGVTQTPKHLITATGQRVTLRCSPRSGDLSVYWYQQSLDQGLQFLIQYYNGEERAKGNILERFSAQQFPDLHSELNLSSLELGDSALYFCASSVGAGDSTDTQYFGPGTRLTVL.

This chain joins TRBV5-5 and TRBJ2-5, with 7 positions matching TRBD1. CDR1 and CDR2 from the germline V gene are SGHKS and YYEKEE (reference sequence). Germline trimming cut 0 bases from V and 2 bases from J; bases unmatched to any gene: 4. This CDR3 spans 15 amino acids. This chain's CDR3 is CASSLGGRGQETQYF. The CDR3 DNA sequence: TGTGCCAGCAGCTTGGGGGGCAGGGGGCAAGAGACCCAGTACTTC.

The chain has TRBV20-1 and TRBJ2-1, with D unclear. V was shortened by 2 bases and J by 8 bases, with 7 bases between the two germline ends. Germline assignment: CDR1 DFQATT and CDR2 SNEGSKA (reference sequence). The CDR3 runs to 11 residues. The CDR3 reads CSARPLDEQFF. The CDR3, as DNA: TGCAGTGCTAGACCCCTTGATGAGCAGTTCTTC.

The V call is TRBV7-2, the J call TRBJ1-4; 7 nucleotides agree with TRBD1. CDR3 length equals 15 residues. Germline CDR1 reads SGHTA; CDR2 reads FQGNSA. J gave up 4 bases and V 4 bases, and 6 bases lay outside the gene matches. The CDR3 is CASSSQTGRNEKLFF. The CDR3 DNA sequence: TGTGCCAGCAGCTCGCAGACAGGGCGTAATGAAAAACTGTTTTTT.

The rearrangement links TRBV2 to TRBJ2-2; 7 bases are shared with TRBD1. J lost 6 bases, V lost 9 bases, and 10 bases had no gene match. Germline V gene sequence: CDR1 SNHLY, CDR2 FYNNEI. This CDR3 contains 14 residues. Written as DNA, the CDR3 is TGTGCCAGTACAGACAGGGCCATTGCCGGGGAGCTGTTTTTT. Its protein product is CASTDRAIAGELFF.

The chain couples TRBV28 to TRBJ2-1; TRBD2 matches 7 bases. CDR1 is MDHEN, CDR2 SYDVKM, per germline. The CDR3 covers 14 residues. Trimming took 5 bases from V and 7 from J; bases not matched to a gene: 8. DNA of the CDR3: TGTGCCAGCAGTATACAATCCGGGAGGAATGAGCAGTTCTTC. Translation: CASSIQSGRNEQFF.

In DNA, the CDR3 is TGTGCCAGTAGTAGAGGACCTGGTGGGGTCTATGGCTACACCTTC. It codes for CASSRGPGGVYGYTF. The chain employs TRBV19 and TRBJ1-2, with D unresolved. V was cut by 4 bases and J by 4 bases, with 16 bases left in between. The germline V gene has CDR1 LNHDA and CDR2 SQIVND (reference sequence). The CDR3 runs to 15 residues.

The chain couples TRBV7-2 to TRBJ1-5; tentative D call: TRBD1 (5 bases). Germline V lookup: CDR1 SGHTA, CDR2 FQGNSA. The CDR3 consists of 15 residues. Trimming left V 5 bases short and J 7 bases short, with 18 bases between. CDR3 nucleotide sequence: TGTGCCAGCAGCCCAGCCCAGGGAGTCGGGCAGCCCCAGCATTTT. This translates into CASSPAQGVGQPQHF.

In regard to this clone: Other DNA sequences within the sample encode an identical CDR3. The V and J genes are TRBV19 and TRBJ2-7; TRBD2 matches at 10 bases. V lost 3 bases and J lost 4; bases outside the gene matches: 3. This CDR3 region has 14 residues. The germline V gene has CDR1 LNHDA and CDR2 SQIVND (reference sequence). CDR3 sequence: CASSIVAGGYEQYF. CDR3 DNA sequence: TGTGCCAGTAGTATCGTAGCGGGGGGATACGAGCAGTACTTC. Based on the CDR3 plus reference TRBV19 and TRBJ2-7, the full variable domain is DGGITQSPKYLFRKEGQNVTLSCEQNLNHDAMYWYRQDPGQGLRLIYYSQIVNDFQKGDIAEGYSVSREKKESFPLTVTSAQKNPTAFYLCASSIVAGGYEQYFGPGTRLTVT.

The CDR3 DNA sequence: TGTGCCAGCAGTTACGCCAGAGAGGGGCAGCCCCAGCATTTT. Its translation is CASSYAREGQPQHF. V is TRBV6-6 and J is TRBJ1-5; D is possibly TRBD1 (5 bases). This CDR3 comprises 14 residues. V was pared by 2 bases and J by 7 bases, with 12 bases between. The germline V gene encodes CDR1 MNHNY and CDR2 SVGAGI (reference sequence).

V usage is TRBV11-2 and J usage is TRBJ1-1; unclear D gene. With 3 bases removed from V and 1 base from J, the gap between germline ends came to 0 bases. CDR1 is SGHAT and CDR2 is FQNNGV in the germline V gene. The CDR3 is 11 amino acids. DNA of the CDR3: TGTGCCAGCAGCTTGAACACTGAAGCTTTCTTT. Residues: CASSLNTEAFF. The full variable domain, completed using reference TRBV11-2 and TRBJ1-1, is EAGVAQSPRYKIIEKRQSVAFWCNPISGHATLYWYQQILGQGPKLLIQFQNNGVVDDSQLPKDRFSAERLKGVDSTLKIQPAKLEDSAVYLCASSLNTEAFFGQGTRLTVV.

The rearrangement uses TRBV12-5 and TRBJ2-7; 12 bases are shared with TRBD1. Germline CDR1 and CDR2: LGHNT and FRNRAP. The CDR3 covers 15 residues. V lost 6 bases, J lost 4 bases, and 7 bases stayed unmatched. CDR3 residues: CASGPGTGGMYEQYF. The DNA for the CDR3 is TGTGCTAGTGGCCCCGGGACAGGGGGCATGTACGAGCAGTACTTC.

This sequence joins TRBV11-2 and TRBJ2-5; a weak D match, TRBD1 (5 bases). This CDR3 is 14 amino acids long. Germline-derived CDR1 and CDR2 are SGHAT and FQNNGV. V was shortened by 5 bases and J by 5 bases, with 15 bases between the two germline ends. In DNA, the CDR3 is TGTGCCAGCAGCCCCGCCGCCAGGGCGGAGACCCAGTACTTC. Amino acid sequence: CASSPAARAETQYF.

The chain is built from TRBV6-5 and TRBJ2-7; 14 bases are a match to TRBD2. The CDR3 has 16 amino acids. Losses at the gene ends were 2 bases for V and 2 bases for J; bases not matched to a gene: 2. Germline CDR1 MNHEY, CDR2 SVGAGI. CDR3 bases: TGTGCCAGCAGTTACAGGACTAGCGGGGGGCCCTACGAGCAGTACTTC. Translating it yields CASSYRTSGGPYEQYF.

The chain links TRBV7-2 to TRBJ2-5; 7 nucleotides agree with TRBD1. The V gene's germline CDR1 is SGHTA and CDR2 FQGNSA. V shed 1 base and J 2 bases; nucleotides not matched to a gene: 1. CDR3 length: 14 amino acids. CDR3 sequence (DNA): TGTGCCAGCAGCTTAGGGACAGGACAAGAGACCCAGTACTTC. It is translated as CASSLGTGQETQYF. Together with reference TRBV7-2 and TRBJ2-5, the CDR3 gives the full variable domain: GAGVSQSPSNKVTEKGKDVELRCDPISGHTALYWYRQSLGQGLEFLIYFQGNSAPDKSGLPSDRFSAERTGGSVSTLTIQRTQQEDSAVYLCASSLGTGQETQYFGPGTRLLVL.

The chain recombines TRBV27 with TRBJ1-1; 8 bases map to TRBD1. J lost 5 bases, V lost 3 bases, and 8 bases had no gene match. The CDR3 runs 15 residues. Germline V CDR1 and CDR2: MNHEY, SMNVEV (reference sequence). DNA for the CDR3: TGTGCCAGCAGTTTGCATCAGGGGGCGGGTACTGAAGCTTTCTTT. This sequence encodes CASSLHQGAGTEAFF.

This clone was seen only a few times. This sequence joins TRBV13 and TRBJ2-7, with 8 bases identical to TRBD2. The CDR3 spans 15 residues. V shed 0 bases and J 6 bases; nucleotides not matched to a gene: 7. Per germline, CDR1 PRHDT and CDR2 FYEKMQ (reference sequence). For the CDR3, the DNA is TGTGCCAGCAGCTTAGGAAGTAGCGGGGCTACCGAGCAGTACTTC. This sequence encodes CASSLGSSGATEQYF.

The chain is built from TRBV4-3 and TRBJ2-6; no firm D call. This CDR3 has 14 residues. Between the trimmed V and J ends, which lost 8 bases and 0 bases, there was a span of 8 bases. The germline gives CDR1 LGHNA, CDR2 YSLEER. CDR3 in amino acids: CASSRSSGANVLTF. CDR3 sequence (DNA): TGCGCCAGCTCCCGCTCCTCTGGGGCCAACGTCCTGACTTTC.

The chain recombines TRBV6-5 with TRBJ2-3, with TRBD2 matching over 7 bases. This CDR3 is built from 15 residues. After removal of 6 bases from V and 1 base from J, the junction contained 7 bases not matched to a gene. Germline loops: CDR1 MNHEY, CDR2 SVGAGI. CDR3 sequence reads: CASSPLAGGTDTQYF. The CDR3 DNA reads TGTGCCAGCAGCCCCCTGGCGGGGGGCACAGATACGCAGTATTTT.

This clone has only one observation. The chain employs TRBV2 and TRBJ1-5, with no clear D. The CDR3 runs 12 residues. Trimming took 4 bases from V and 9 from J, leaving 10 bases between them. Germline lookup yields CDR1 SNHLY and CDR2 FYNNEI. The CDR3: CASSAPPRPQHF. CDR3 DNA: TGTGCCAGCAGTGCCCCGCCGAGGCCCCAGCATTTT.

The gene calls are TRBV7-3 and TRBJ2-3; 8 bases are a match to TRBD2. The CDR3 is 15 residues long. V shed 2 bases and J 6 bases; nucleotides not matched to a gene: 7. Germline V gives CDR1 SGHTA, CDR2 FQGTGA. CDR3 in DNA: TGTGCCAGCAGCTTAGGGACTAGTGGGGTCGATACGCAGTATTTT. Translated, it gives CASSLGTSGVDTQYF.

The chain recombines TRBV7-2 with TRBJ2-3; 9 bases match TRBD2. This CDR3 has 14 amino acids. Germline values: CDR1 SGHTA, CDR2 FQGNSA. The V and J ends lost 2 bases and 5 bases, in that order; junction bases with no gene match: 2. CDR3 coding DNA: TGTGCCAGCAGCTTACTAGCGGGGAGAGATACGCAGTATTTT. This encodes CASSLLAGRDTQYF.

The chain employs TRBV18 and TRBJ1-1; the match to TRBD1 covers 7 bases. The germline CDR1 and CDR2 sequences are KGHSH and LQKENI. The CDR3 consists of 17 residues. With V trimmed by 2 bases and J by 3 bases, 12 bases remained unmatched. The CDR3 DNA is TGTGCCAGCTCACCAAATTTCGACAGGGTCGGGGACACTGAAGCTTTCTTT. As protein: CASSPNFDRVGDTEAFF.

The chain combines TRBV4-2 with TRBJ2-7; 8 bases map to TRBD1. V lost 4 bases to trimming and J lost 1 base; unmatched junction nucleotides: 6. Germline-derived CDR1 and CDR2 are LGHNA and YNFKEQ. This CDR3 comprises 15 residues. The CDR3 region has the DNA TGTGCCAGCAGCCCAGGGACAGGAATGTCCTACGAGCAGTACTTC. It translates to CASSPGTGMSYEQYF.